Shown below are 14 T cell receptor beta chains from a single sample sequenced in a study of CD8 T cells in ankylosing spondylitis. TCRdb independently ran MiXCR on the 5' RACE reads; one entry per CDR3 protein. This table has about 25,000 distinct CDR3 sequences, just over 2.5% appearing once. Sequenced: blood, either unsorted or a sorted T cell fraction (not recorded which). All receptors come from a female donor with ankylosing spondylitis or in good health (not recorded which).

This clonotype was counted ten times or more. The V call is TRBV9, the J call TRBJ2-2; 10 bases fit TRBD2. Germline V CDR1 and CDR2: SGDLS, YYNGEE. Trimming at V came to 2 bases and at J to 0 bases, leaving 1 base not matched to a gene. CDR3 length: 16 amino acids. The CDR3 loop is CASSVSGGANTGELFF. The CDR3 coding sequence is TGTGCCAGCAGCGTCAGCGGGGGGGCGAACACCGGGGAGCTGTTTTTT.

This clonotype is deemed medium-sized. The chain employs TRBV9 and TRBJ2-5, with D possibly TRBD2 on 5 matching bases. V was clipped by 4 bases and J by 5 bases, with 12 bases between them. This CDR3 has 13 residues. CDR1 and CDR2 from the germline V gene are SGDLS and YYNGEE. Here the CDR3 DNA reads TGTGCCAGCAGCCGACTAATCCGGGAGACCCAGTACTTC. It translates to CASSRLIRETQYF.

This clonotype was counted at least ten times. V gene TRBV9 combines with J gene TRBJ2-1; D is possibly TRBD1 (6 bases). Germline values: CDR1 SGDLS, CDR2 YYNGEE. Between the trimmed V and J ends, which lost 0 bases and 10 bases, there was a span of 17 bases. This CDR3 has 15 amino acids. CDR3 nucleotides: TGTGCCAGCAGCGTAGAGGGGGATCCGCGAGGGGAGCAGTTCTTC. Its protein product is CASSVEGDPRGEQFF.

In this sample, this clonotype turned up many times. The chain links TRBV9 to TRBJ2-1; a possible D gene is TRBD1 (6 bases). Trimming left V 4 bases short and J 0 bases short, with 17 bases between. This CDR3 is 17 amino acids long. Germline CDR1 is SGDLS and CDR2 is YYNGEE. The CDR3 here is CASSHNQGLNSYNEQFF. DNA of the CDR3: TGTGCCAGCAGCCATAATCAGGGGCTCAACTCCTACAATGAGCAGTTCTTC.

Comment on this clonotype: Being one base from a much bigger clone, this may be a read error. This chain uses TRBV9 with TRBJ2-1, with TRBD2 matching over 8 bases. CDR1 SGDLS and CDR2 YYNGEE come from the germline V gene. CDR3 length: 15 amino acids. CDR3 region: CPSTPTSGSYNEQFF. CDR3 in DNA: TGTCCCAGCACCCCCACTAGCGGTTCCTACAATGAGCAGTTCTTC.

Many counts were recorded for this clonotype. V gene TRBV9 combines with J gene TRBJ1-5; D unresolved. V gave up 0 bases and J gave up 4 bases, with 8 bases separating them. The CDR3 runs to 14 residues. From germline, CDR1 is SGDLS and CDR2 YYNGEE. CDR3 sequence (DNA): TGTGCCAGCAGCGTAGAAGCGGGAAATCAGCCCCAGCATTTT. Translation: CASSVEAGNQPQHF.

The sample holds many counts of this clonotype. The rearrangement uses TRBV9 and TRBJ2-2; D gene unclear. CDR3 length equals 14 residues. Germline CDR1 SGDLS, CDR2 YYNGEE. V was pared by 7 bases and J by 7 bases, with 17 bases between. CDR3 region: CASAILPEDGELFF. The CDR3 DNA reads as TGTGCCAGCGCGATTCTTCCGGAAGACGGGGAGCTGTTTTTT.

This clonotype has at least ten counts. This chain uses TRBV9 with TRBJ2-3, with 12 bases matching TRBD2. This CDR3 comprises 16 residues. J gave up 0 bases and V 3 bases, and 2 bases lay outside the gene matches. Germline V lookup: CDR1 SGDLS, CDR2 YYNGEE. Written as DNA, the CDR3 is TGTGCCAGCAGCGGGACTAGCGGGGTTAGCACAGATACGCAGTATTTT. Translation: CASSGTSGVSTDTQYF.

The table lists this clonotype with many counts. The CDR3 sequence is CASSPRGGASDTQYF. CDR3 in DNA: TGTGCCAGCAGCCCAAGGGGTGGGGCCTCAGATACGCAGTATTTT. The chain employs TRBV9 and TRBJ2-3; D might be TRBD1 (5 bases). The CDR3 is 15 amino acids. Germline loops: CDR1 SGDLS, CDR2 YYNGEE. V was trimmed by 4 bases and J by 4 bases, leaving 16 bases between them.

The V call is TRBV9, the J call TRBJ2-1, with 10 bases fitting TRBD2. The CDR3 is 15 amino acids. The V and J ends lost 2 bases and 6 bases, in that order; junction bases with no gene match: 5. Germline loops: CDR1 SGDLS, CDR2 YYNGEE. Here the CDR3 reads CASSVTSGTPNEQFF. CDR3 DNA: TGTGCCAGCAGCGTTACTAGCGGGACCCCCAATGAGCAGTTCTTC.

This clonotype was detected ten times or more. The chain couples TRBV9 to TRBJ1-3, with D possibly being TRBD1 (5 bases). The CDR3 runs 14 residues. V gave up 0 bases and J gave up 3 bases, with 7 bases separating them. Germline assignment: CDR1 SGDLS and CDR2 YYNGEE. The DNA of the CDR3 is TGTGCCAGCAGCGTAGACAGGCGTGGAAACACCATATATTTT. Residues: CASSVDRRGNTIYF.

In this sample, this clonotype turned up many times. The rearrangement uses TRBV9 and TRBJ2-2, with no clear D. The ends were cut back, 3 bases at V and 5 bases at J, with 8 bases in the middle. Germline assignment: CDR1 SGDLS and CDR2 YYNGEE. CDR3 size: 13 residues. The CDR3: CASSDSWTGELFF. The DNA for the CDR3 is TGTGCCAGCAGCGACAGCTGGACCGGGGAGCTGTTTTTT.

This clonotype was picked up many times. The chain joins TRBV9 to TRBJ2-3; maybe TRBD1 (5 bases). The CDR3 sequence is 14 residues long. Between the trimmed V and J ends, which lost 0 bases and 6 bases, there was a span of 11 bases. Germline-derived CDR1 and CDR2 are SGDLS and YYNGEE. The CDR3 protein is CASSVAVQADTQYF. The CDR3 nucleotides are TGTGCCAGCAGCGTAGCGGTACAGGCGGATACGCAGTATTTT.

This clonotype was detected many times. The chain has TRBV9 and TRBJ2-2, with 7 bases aligning to TRBD2. The CDR3 length is 16 residues. Trimming removed 6 bases from V and 2 bases from J; junction bases left unmatched: 10. Germline lookup yields CDR1 SGDLS and CDR2 YYNGEE. Here the CDR3 reads CASNRDYTSNTGELFF. The CDR3 bases are TGTGCCAGCAATCGGGACTACACTAGTAACACCGGGGAGCTGTTTTTT.